This T cell receptor (beta chain) was found in a study of T cells expressing NK-cell markers. Study-wide background: The eight sequenced donors comprised seven who were HCMV-seropositive and one who was seronegative. Study results and caveats: Several donors' CD3+CD56-NKG2C+ cells were dominated by the same clonotypes. Expanded clones of NKG2C+ T cells had an unclear HCMV specificity.

TCRdb reprocessed the 5' RACE reads and reports one entry per CDR3 protein, with no DNA. In total, the table holds 400,000 or so distinct CDR3 sequences. A word on this clonotype: Its antigen is unknown.

This CDR3 has 15 amino acids. Germline CDR1 and CDR2: SGHVS and FQNEAQ. The source material was blood T cells: a sorted CD56 or NKG2C T cell subset, CD4+ or CD8+ T cells, or bulk PBMC T cells (not recorded which). The chain couples TRBV7-8 to TRBJ1-5. This TCR was sampled from a woman aged 45-59 years in good health. The CDR3 spells CASSSRLYSNQPQHF.